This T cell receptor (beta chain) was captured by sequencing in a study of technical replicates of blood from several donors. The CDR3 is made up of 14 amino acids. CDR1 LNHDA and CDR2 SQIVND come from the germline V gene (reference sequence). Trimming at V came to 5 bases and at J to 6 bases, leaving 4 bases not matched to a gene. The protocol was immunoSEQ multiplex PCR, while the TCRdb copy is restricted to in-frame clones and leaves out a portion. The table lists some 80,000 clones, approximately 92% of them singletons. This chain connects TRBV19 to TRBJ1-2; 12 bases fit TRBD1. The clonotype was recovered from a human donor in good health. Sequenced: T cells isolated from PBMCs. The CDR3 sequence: CASSPRDRGHGYTF. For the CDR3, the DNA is TGTGCCAGTAGTCCCCGGGACAGGGGGCATGGCTACACCTTC.